A selection of T cell receptor beta chains follows, all from one sample in a study of blood T cells in healthy people across ages. One entry per CDR3 protein results from TCRdb running MiXCR on the 5' RACE reads. Of roughly 500,000 distinct CDR3 sequences in the sample, roughly 28% are singletons; the top ten hold less than 20%. The sample was blood. These receptors were taken from a woman in her seventies in good health. Each CDR3 is given with its conserved first and last residue. The D gene is left open where the match is weak. Clone size appears in some rows only: once, few, many, or a class for an expanded clone.

D gene	clone size	CDR3 length	V gene	J gene	CDR3 DNA	CDR3 protein
.	many	13	TRBV7-2	TRBJ2-5	TGTGCCAGCAGTTCGAGAGGACAAGAGACCCAGTACTTC	CASSSRGQETQYF
.	.	15	TRBV4-3	TRBJ2-2	TGCGCCAGCAGCCACGTGGGGGGACAATCAGGGGAGCTGTTTTTT	CASSHVGGQSGELFF
TRBD1	.	14	TRBV20-1	TRBJ2-7	TGCAGTGCTGCCGTCATCCGGGACAGGGACGAGCAGTACTTC	CSAAVIRDRDEQYF
.	few	19	TRBV20-1	TRBJ2-1	TGCAGTGCCGTCAAACTGGGCGGGGGCGGGCTAAGCTCCTACAATGAGCAGTTCTTC	CSAVKLGGGGLSSYNEQFF
TRBD2	few	14	TRBV7-9	TRBJ2-5	TGTGCCAGCAGCTTTTCGACTAGCATGGAGACCCAGTACTTC	CASSFSTSMETQYF
TRBD1	.	13	TRBV7-8	TRBJ1-1	TGTGCCAGCAGCTTAGACAGGGGGGGGAAAGCTTTCTTT	CASSLDRGGKAFF
TRBD2	.	18	TRBV4-3	TRBJ2-3	TGCGCCAGCAGCCAAGACGGATTGGCCGGGGGGGCCACAGATACGCAGTATTTT	CASSQDGLAGGATDTQYF
.	few	15	TRBV5-6	TRBJ2-5	TGTGCCAGCAGCTTTTTAACGGGGAGCGAAGAGACCCAGTACTTC	CASSFLTGSEETQYF
.	.	13	TRBV7-2	TRBJ1-1	TGTGCCAGCAGCTTAGTAATGGGGGGAAGTGAGTTCTTT	CASSLVMGGSEFF
.	.	14	TRBV20-1	TRBJ2-5	TGCAGTGCTAGAGACCGACAGAAGCAAGAGACCCAGTACTTC	CSARDRQKQETQYF
.	few	14	TRBV12-3/TRBV12-4	TRBJ2-4	TGTGCCAGCAGTTTACGGTTAGCCAAAAACATTCAGTACTTC	CASSLRLAKNIQYF
TRBD2	.	14	TRBV5-1	TRBJ2-5	TGCGCCAGCAGCCCAGCGGGGAACCAAGAGACCCAGTACTTC	CASSPAGNQETQYF
TRBD2	.	14	TRBV2	TRBJ2-1	TGTGCCAGCACCGCTAGCGGGAGGGGGTTGGAGCAGTTCTTC	CASTASGRGLEQFF
TRBD2	few	15	TRBV6-4	TRBJ2-1	TGTGCCAGCGGTGACCAGCGGGACTCCTACAATGAGCAGTTCTTC	CASGDQRDSYNEQFF
.	few	16	TRBV9	TRBJ2-3	TGTGCCAGCACCGTGCCCGGGCAGGAGATCACAGATACGCAGTATTTT	CASTVPGQEITDTQYF
TRBD1	.	15	TRBV20-1	TRBJ2-3	TGCAGTGCTACCTATGGACAGGGGGCGGCAGATACGCAGTATTTT	CSATYGQGAADTQYF
.	.	16	TRBV6-2/TRBV6-3	TRBJ2-5	TGTGCCAGCAGTTACGGGTTTTCACGTTTCCAAGAGACCCAGTACTTC	CASSYGFSRFQETQYF
TRBD1	.	20	TRBV7-8	TRBJ2-6	TGTGCCAGCAGCTTTAGACAGGGGCCCCTTCCCTCCTCTGGGGCCAACGTCCTGACTTTC	CASSFRQGPLPSSGANVLTF
.	.	15	TRBV10-3	TRBJ1-2	TGTGCCATCAATTATTCCGAGACACAAAGTGGAGGCTACACCTTC	CAINYSETQSGGYTF
TRBD2	few	16	TRBV24-1	TRBJ2-5	TGTGCCACCAGTGATCCGGGGGGGGCCTTTGTCGAGACCCAGTACTTC	CATSDPGGAFVETQYF
.	.	17	TRBV5-1	TRBJ2-5	TGCGCCAGCAGTCGCGGCAGCACCCCAGATATCCAAGAGACCCAGTACTTC	CASSRGSTPDIQETQYF
.	few	17	TRBV15	TRBJ2-5	TGTGCCACCAGCAGAGATGACGCGAACTCCCGGTCCGAGACCCAGTACTTC	CATSRDDANSRSETQYF
TRBD1	.	19	TRBV4-1	TRBJ1-4	TGCGCCAGCAGCCAACAATGGACAGGGGGCAGTTCGACTAATGAAAAACTGTTTTTT	CASSQQWTGGSSTNEKLFF
.	once	11	TRBV27	TRBJ2-7	TGTGCCAGCAGTACCTTCTCCGAGCAGTACTTC	CASSTFSEQYF
.	.	17	TRBV20-1	TRBJ2-1	TGCAGTGCTAGAGATGAGTCAGGGGTCCTCGCCTACAATGAGCAGTTCTTC	CSARDESGVLAYNEQFF
.	.	14	TRBV7-3	TRBJ1-1	TGTGCCAGCAGCTTGTCGGGCGCGGGCACTGAAGCTTTCTTT	CASSLSGAGTEAFF
.	.	15	TRBV4-3	TRBJ2-3	TGCGCCGGCAGCCAAGATAGTCGGACAACAGATACGCAGTATTTT	CAGSQDSRTTDTQYF
.	.	14	TRBV5-1	TRBJ1-2	TGCGCCAGCAGCTTTTCTCAACGGGGCTATGGCTACACCTTC	CASSFSQRGYGYTF
.	.	15	TRBV20-1	TRBJ1-5	TGCAGTGCTAGGGAACCTCGGACAGATAATCAGCCCCAGCGTTTT	CSAREPRTDNQPQRF
.	.	15	TRBV7-2	TRBJ1-1	TGTGCCAGCAGCAAAGACGCCCGGGCTAGCGCTGAAGCTTTCTTT	CASSKDARASAEAFF
.	.	16	TRBV12-5	TRBJ1-4	TGTGCTAGTGGTTCGGTACGGAAGGGAAGTCTCGGAAAACTGTTTTTT	CASGSVRKGSLGKLFF
TRBD2	.	16	TRBV19	TRBJ2-7	TGTGCCAGTAGCAGTCGGTTGGCGGGGGGCTCCTACGAGCAGTACTTC	CASSSRLAGGSYEQYF
.	.	14	TRBV20-1	TRBJ2-2	TGCAGTGCTAGAGTGGCAGGGACCTCCGGGGAGCTGTTTTTT	CSARVAGTSGELFF
TRBD1	.	13	TRBV20-1	TRBJ1-2	TGCAGTGCTAGGGGACAGGGAAACTATGGCTACACCTTC	CSARGQGNYGYTF
.	few	17	TRBV7-9	TRBJ2-3	TGTGCCAGCAGCAAAGGATATGGGGGGGGGCGACCAGATACGCAGTATTTT	CASSKGYGGGRPDTQYF
.	few	13	TRBV6-1	TRBJ1-1	TGTGCCAGCAGTGAAGGGATATACACTGAAGCTTTCTTT	CASSEGIYTEAFF
TRBD1	few	14	TRBV6-2/TRBV6-3	TRBJ1-4	TGTGCCAGCATCCCCCGGACAGGGCCTGAAAAACTGTTTTTT	CASIPRTGPEKLFF
TRBD2	.	15	TRBV5-1	TRBJ2-7	TGCGCCAGCAGCTTGGGGACTAGCGGGGGGAACGAGCAGTACTTC	CASSLGTSGGNEQYF